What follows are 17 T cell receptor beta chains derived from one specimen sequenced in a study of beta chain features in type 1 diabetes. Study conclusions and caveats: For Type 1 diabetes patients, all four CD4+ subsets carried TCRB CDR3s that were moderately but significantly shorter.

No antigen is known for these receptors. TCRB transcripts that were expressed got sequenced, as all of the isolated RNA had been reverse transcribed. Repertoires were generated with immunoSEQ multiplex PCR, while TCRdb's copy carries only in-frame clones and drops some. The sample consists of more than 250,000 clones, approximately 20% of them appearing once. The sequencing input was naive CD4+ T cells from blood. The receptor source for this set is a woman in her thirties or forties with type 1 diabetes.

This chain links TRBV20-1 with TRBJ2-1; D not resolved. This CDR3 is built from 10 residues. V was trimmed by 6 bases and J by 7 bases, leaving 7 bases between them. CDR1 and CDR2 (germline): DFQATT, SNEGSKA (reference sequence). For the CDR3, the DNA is TGCAGTGCAAGTAGAAATGAGCAGTTCTTC. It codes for CSASRNEQFF.

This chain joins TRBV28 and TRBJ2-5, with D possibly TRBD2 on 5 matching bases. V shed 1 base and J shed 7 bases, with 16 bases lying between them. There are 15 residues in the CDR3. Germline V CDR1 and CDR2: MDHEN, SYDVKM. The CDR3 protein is CASSLSPDLEGTQYF. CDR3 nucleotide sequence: TGTGCCAGCAGTTTATCCCCGGACCTCGAGGGGACCCAGTACTTC.

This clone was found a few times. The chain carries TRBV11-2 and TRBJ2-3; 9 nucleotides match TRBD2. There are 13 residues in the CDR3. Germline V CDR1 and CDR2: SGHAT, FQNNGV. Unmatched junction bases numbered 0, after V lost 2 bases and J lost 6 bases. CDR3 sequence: CASSLSGRDTQYF. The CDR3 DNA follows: TGTGCCAGCAGCTTAAGCGGGAGGGATACGCAGTATTTT.

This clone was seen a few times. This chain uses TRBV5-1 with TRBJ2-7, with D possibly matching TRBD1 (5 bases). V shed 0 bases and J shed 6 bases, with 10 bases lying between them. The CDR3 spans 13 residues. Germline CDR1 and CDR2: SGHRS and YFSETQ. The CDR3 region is CASSLEPGREQYF. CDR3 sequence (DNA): TGCGCCAGCAGCTTGGAGCCAGGGCGCGAGCAGTACTTC.

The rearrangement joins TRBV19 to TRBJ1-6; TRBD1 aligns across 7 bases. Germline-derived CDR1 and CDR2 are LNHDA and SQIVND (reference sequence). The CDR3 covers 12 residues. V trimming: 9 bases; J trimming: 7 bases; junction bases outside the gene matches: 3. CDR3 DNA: TGTGCCAGCGGGACAGCCAATTCACCCCTCCACTTT. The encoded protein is CASGTANSPLHF.

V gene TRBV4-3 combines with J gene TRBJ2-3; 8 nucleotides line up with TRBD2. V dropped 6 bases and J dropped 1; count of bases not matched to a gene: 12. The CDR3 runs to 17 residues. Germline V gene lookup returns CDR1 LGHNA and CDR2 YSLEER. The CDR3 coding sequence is TGCGCCAGCAGAACCTACGGGGGGGAGAAGGGCACAGATACGCAGTATTTT. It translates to CASRTYGGEKGTDTQYF.

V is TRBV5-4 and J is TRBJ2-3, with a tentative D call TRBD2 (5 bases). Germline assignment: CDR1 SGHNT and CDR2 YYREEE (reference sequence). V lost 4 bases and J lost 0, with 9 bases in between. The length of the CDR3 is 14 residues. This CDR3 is CASSRDSSTDTQYF. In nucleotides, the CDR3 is TGTGCCAGCAGCCGGGATTCTAGCACAGATACGCAGTATTTT. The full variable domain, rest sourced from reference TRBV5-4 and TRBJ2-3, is ETGVTQSPTHLIKTRGQQVTLRCSSQSGHNTVSWYQQALGQGPQFIFQYYREEENGRGNFPPRFSGLQFPNYSSELNVNALELDDSALYLCASSRDSSTDTQYFGPGTRLTVL.

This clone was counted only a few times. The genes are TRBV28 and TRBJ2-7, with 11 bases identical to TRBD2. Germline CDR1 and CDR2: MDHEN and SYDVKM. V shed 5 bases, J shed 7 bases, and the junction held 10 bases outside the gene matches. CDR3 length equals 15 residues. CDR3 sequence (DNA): TGTGCCAGCAGTATCGGACTAGCGGGCGGCTGGGAGCAGTACTTC. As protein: CASSIGLAGGWEQYF.

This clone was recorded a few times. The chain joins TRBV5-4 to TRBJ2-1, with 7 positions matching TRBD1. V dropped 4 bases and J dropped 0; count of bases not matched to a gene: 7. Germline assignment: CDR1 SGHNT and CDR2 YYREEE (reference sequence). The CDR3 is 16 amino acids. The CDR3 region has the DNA TGTGCCAGCAGCCCGCCGGGACAGAGCTCCTACAATGAGCAGTTCTTC. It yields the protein CASSPPGQSSYNEQFF.

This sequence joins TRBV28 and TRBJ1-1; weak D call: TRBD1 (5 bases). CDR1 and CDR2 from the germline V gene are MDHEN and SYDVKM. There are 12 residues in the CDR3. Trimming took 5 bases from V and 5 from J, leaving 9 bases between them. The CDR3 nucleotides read TGTGCCAGCAGTGTCAGGGTTACTGAAGCTTTCTTT. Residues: CASSVRVTEAFF.

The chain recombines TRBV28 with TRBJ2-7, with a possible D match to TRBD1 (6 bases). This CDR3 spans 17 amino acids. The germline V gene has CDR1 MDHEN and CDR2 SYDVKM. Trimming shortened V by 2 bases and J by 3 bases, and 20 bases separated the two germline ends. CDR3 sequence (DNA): TGTGCCAGCAGTTTACCCCTCGGGACATTGAGGTTCTACGAGCAGTACTTC. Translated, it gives CASSLPLGTLRFYEQYF.

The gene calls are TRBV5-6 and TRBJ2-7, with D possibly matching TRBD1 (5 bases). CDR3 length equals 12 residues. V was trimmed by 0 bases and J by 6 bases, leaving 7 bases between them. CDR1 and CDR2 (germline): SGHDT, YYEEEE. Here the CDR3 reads CASSLGGREQYF. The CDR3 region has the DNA TGTGCCAGCAGCTTGGGGGGCCGCGAGCAGTACTTC.

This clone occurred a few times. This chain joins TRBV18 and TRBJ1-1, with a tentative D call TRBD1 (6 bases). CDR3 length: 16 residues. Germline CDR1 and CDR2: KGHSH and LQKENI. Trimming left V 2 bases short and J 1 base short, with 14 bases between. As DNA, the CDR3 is TGTGCCAGCTCACCATGGACAGCTCGAACGAACACTGAAGCTTTCTTT. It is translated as CASSPWTARTNTEAFF.

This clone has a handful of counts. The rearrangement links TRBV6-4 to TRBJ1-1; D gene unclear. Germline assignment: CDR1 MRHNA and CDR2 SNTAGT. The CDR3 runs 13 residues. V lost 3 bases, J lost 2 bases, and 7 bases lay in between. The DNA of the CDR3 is TGTGCCAGCAGTGAGGCCCGAAACACTGAAGCTTTCTTT. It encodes CASSEARNTEAFF.

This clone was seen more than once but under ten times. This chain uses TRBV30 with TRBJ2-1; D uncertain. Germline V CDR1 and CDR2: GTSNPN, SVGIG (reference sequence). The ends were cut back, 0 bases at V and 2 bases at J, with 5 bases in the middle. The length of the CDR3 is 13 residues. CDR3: CAWSVATYNEQFF. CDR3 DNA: TGTGCCTGGAGTGTAGCAACCTACAATGAGCAGTTCTTC. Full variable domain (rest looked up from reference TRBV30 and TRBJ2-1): SQTIHQWPATLVQPVGSPLSLECTVEGTSNPNLYWYRQAAGRGLQLLFYSVGIGQISSEVPQNLSASRPQDRQFILSSKKLLLSDSGFYLCAWSVATYNEQFFGPGTRLTVL.

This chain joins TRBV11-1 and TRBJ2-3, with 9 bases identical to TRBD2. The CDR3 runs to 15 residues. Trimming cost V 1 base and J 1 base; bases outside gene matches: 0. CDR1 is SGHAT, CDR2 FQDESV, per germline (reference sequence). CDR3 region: CASSLGTSGTDTQYF. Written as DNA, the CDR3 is TGTGCCAGCAGCTTAGGGACTAGCGGCACAGATACGCAGTATTTT.

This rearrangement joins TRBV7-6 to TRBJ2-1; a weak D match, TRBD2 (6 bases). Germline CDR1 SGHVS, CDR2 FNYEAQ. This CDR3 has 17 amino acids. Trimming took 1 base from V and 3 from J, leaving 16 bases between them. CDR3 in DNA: TGTGCCAGCAGCTTAGAGGTAGTAGCGGAATACTACAATGAGCAGTTCTTC. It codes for CASSLEVVAEYYNEQFF.